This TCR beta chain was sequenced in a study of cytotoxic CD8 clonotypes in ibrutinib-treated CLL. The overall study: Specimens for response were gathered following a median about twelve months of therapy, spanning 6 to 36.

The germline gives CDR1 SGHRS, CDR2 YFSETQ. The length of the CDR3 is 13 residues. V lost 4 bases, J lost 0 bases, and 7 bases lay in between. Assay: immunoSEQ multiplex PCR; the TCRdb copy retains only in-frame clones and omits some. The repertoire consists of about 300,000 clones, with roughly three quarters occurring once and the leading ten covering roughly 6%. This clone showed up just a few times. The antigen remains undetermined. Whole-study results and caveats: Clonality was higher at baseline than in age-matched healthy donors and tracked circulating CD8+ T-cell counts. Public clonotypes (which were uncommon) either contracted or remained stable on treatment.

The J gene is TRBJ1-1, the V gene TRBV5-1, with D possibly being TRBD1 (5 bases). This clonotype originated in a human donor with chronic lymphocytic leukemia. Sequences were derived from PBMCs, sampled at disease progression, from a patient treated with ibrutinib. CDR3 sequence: CASSGAMNTEAFF. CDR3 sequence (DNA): TGCGCCAGCAGCGGGGCCATGAACACTGAAGCTTTCTTT.